Given below is one TCR beta chain in context. Antigen specificity is unknown. This entry comes from a study of T cell responses to AZD1222 COVID-19 vaccine. As for the study in general: Investigators merged groups given second doses at roughly 4 or roughly 12 weeks. Study results and limitations: Rises in breadth and depth of Spike-specific TCRs came after two AZD1222 doses.

The data were produced by immunoSEQ multiplex PCR, yet TCRdb's version contains in-frame clones alone and is incomplete. The sample carries around 120,000 clones, approximately 91% recorded once. CDR1 MNHNY and CDR2 SVGAGI come from the germline V gene (reference sequence). V gave up 8 bases and J gave up 1 base, with 12 bases separating them. The CDR3 runs 14 residues. This material consisted of peripheral blood, taken on day 0 of AZD1222 vaccination. The chain joins TRBV6-6 to TRBJ1-5; D possibly corresponds to TRBD1 (5 bases). The sequence came from an adult in good health. The CDR3 protein is CASHQGTSNQPQHF. In DNA, the CDR3 is TGTGCCAGCCATCAGGGTACAAGCAATCAGCCCCAGCATTTT.